This T cell receptor beta chain was identified in a study of blood T cell repertoires in COVID-19. Study context: Donors in the United States, Italy and Spain gave samples during acute or convalescent COVID-19.

In the authors' workflow: Reference gene primer amplification gave nucleated cell count estimates. Data came from immunoSEQ multiplex PCR; TCRdb stores just in-frame clones and leaves some out. V and J calls and clone size come straight from that table; D and trimming were deduced from the DNA. The profile covers roughly 260,000 clones, with 82% appearing a single time and approximately 4.5% taken by the ten largest. The sequence was collected from a woman in her 70s with acute or convalescent COVID-19. Sequencing input: peripheral blood.

CDR3 nucleotide sequence: TGTGCCAGCAGCTTAGCTCAGGGGCCTGTCCGAAACGAGCAGTACTTC. Translation gives CASSLAQGPVRNEQYF. The gene calls are TRBV7-2 and TRBJ2-7; TRBD1 might be the D (6 bases). Between the trimmed V and J ends, which lost 0 bases and 5 bases, there was a span of 17 bases. The V gene's germline CDR1 is SGHTA and CDR2 FQGNSA. The CDR3 spans 16 residues.